This T cell receptor beta chain was identified during a study of cytomegalovirus exposure and HLA in healthy donors. There are 15 residues in the CDR3. The V gene's germline CDR1 is LNHNV and CDR2 YYDKDF (reference sequence). V lost 5 bases, J lost 5 bases, and 9 bases stayed unmatched. Primers for the PCR totalled 60 Vbeta and 13 Jbeta. The protocol was immunoSEQ multiplex PCR, while the TCRdb copy is restricted to in-frame clones and leaves out a portion. The table records 80,000 or so clones, over 60% of them present only once. The sequenced sample consisted of PBMCs. This clonotype was sampled from a man aged 35 to 55 in good health and CMV-seronegative. The chain couples TRBV15 to TRBJ1-2; 9 bases are shared with TRBD1. Written as DNA, the CDR3 is TGTGCCACCAGCGAAGGGACAGGGAATTCGTATGGCTACACCTTC. Residues: CATSEGTGNSYGYTF.